The next 32 T cell receptor beta chains were all read from a single sample in a study of somatic mutations in cytotoxic T cells in rheumatoid arthritis. The table came from immunoSEQ multiplex PCR; TCRdb's copy has only in-frame clones and leaves some out. The sample has around 20,000 clones, approximately 83% seen once; the top ten hold about a tenth. The sequencing input was CD8+ T cells sorted from blood. The origin of the receptors is a man younger than 30 with rheumatoid arthritis.

The chain links TRBV25-1 to TRBJ1-1, with 7 bases identical to TRBD1. Germline V lookup: CDR1 MGHDK, CDR2 SYGVNS. This CDR3 region has 17 residues. V shed 9 bases and J 3 bases; nucleotides not matched to a gene: 19. CDR3 sequence (DNA): TGTGCCAGTAAGACCCGGCTAGCGGCGACAGGGCACACTGAAGCTTTCTTT. Amino acid sequence: CASKTRLAATGHTEAFF.

The gene calls are TRBV30 and TRBJ1-4; tentatively, D is TRBD1 (5 bases). Trimming left V 5 bases short and J 7 bases short, with 17 bases between. Germline assignment: CDR1 GTSNPN and CDR2 SVGIG (reference sequence). There are 14 residues in the CDR3. CDR3 in DNA: TGTGCCTGGGGTACGGGGGGGACTTCTGAAAAACTGTTTTTT. Its protein is CAWGTGGTSEKLFF.

The CDR3 spells CASSLDPTDYPYEQYF. The CDR3 DNA reads TGTGCCAGCAGCTTGGACCCCACGGATTACCCCTACGAGCAGTACTTC. The V gene is TRBV5-6, the J gene TRBJ2-7; D is undetermined. Germline CDR1 SGHDT, CDR2 YYEEEE. This CDR3 comprises 16 residues. V was shortened by 0 bases and J by 2 bases, with 15 bases between the two germline ends. The whole variable domain, filled in from reference TRBV5-6 and TRBJ2-7, reads DAGVTQSPTHLIKTRGQQVTLRCSPKSGHDTVSWYQQALGQGPQFIFQYYEEEERQRGNFPDRFSGHQFPNYSSELNVNALLLGDSALYLCASSLDPTDYPYEQYFGPGTRLTVT.

This clone appeared once. V gene TRBV7-2 combines with J gene TRBJ1-2, with 9 bases identical to TRBD1. The V segment lost 3 bases and the J segment 5 bases; nucleotides outside the gene matches: 10. The CDR3 is 16 residues long. CDR1 is SGHTA, CDR2 FQGNSA, per germline. CDR3 DNA: TGTGCCAGCAGCTTCCTCCGGACAGGGGCAAAATATGGCTACACCTTC. Its translation is CASSFLRTGAKYGYTF.

This clone showed up just a few times. The genes are TRBV15 and TRBJ2-7; D tentatively reads TRBD1 or TRBD2 (5 bases each). Germline CDR1 and CDR2: LNHNV and YYDKDF (reference sequence). The CDR3 runs 13 residues. Trimming shortened V by 3 bases and J by 0 bases, and 6 bases separated the two germline ends. The CDR3 nucleotides are TGTGCCACCAGCAGCGGGACCTCCTACGAGCAGTACTTC. Residues: CATSSGTSYEQYF.

This clone is a singleton in its sample. The chain recombines TRBV19 with TRBJ1-1; D is uncertain. V was cut by 3 bases and J by 4 bases, with 12 bases left in between. Germline V CDR1 and CDR2: LNHDA, SQIVND (reference sequence). The length of the CDR3 is 14 residues. The CDR3 DNA sequence: TGTGCCAGTAGTATGGTGGGTGGTAGCACTGAAGCTTTCTTT. Residues: CASSMVGGSTEAFF.

The V gene is TRBV10-2, the J gene TRBJ1-1, with D unclear. This CDR3 contains 15 residues. Trimming shortened V by 0 bases and J by 0 bases, and 8 bases separated the two germline ends. Germline values: CDR1 WSHSY, CDR2 SAAADI. CDR3 in amino acids: CASSESMGLNTEAFF. In DNA form, the CDR3 reads TGCGCCAGCAGTGAGTCGATGGGCCTGAACACTGAAGCTTTCTTT.

V gene TRBV5-6 combines with J gene TRBJ2-7, with unresolved D. The CDR3 consists of 11 residues. The V end was cut by 0 bases, the J end by 3 bases, with 1 base between. Germline CDR1 SGHDT, CDR2 YYEEEE. The CDR3 region has the DNA TGTGCCAGCAGCTTGGACTACGAGCAGTACTTC. This gives the protein CASSLDYEQYF. The full variable domain, with the rest looked up from reference TRBV5-6 and TRBJ2-7, is DAGVTQSPTHLIKTRGQQVTLRCSPKSGHDTVSWYQQALGQGPQFIFQYYEEEERQRGNFPDRFSGHQFPNYSSELNVNALLLGDSALYLCASSLDYEQYFGPGTRLTVT.

The gene calls are TRBV4-1 and TRBJ1-1; D is uncertain. The CDR3 spans 14 residues. From germline, CDR1 is MGHRA and CDR2 YSYEKL. Trimming pared 3 bases from V and 1 base from J, leaving 9 bases between. This CDR3 reads CASSHDPENTEAFF. CDR3 DNA sequence: TGCGCCAGCAGCCATGACCCGGAGAACACTGAAGCTTTCTTT.

The CDR3 here is CASSETPGQGANEQYF. The CDR3 nucleotides are TGTGCCAGCAGTGAAACACCGGGACAGGGGGCGAATGAGCAGTACTTC. The rearrangement joins TRBV6-1 to TRBJ2-7; 12 bases line up with TRBD1. Germline V lookup: CDR1 MNHNS, CDR2 SASEGT. The CDR3 extends over 16 amino acids. With V trimmed by 2 bases and J by 7 bases, 9 bases remained unmatched.

The chain is built from TRBV6-1 and TRBJ1-2; D possibly corresponds to TRBD1 (6 bases). The CDR3 is made up of 14 amino acids. The germline V gene has CDR1 MNHNS and CDR2 SASEGT. V was trimmed by 7 bases and J by 8 bases, leaving 20 bases between them. CDR3 coding DNA: TGTGCCAGCACCCTAGAGGAGGGGGTTAAGGGCTACACCTTC. Its translation: CASTLEEGVKGYTF.

This chain joins TRBV6-5 and TRBJ1-2; tentatively, D is TRBD1 (5 bases). The germline gives CDR1 MNHEY, CDR2 SVGAGI. V shed 5 bases and J shed 10 bases, with 20 bases lying between them. The CDR3 has 14 amino acids. CDR3 coding DNA: TGTGCCAGCAGTCACGATGAACAGGTTCAGGCCTACACCTTC. It specifies CASSHDEQVQAYTF.

The V gene is TRBV7-9, the J gene TRBJ1-3, with 8 bases matching TRBD1. The CDR3 is 17 amino acids. From germline, CDR1 is SEHNR and CDR2 FQNEAQ (reference sequence). With V trimmed by 1 base and J by 4 bases, 9 bases remained unmatched. CDR3 amino acids: CASSLVPGGALGNTIYF. The CDR3 DNA is TGTGCCAGCAGCTTAGTACCAGGGGGCGCGTTGGGAAACACCATATATTTT.

CDR3 region: CASSLVQGATDTQYF. In nucleotides, the CDR3 is TGTGCCAGCAGTTTAGTACAGGGGGCGACAGATACGCAGTATTTT. The chain joins TRBV28 to TRBJ2-3; 9 positions match TRBD1. This CDR3 is 15 amino acids long. V dropped 2 bases and J dropped 3; count of bases not matched to a gene: 3. Germline V gene data show CDR1 as MDHEN and CDR2 as SYDVKM.

In DNA form, the CDR3 reads TGTGCCAGCAGTTTATATGAGGCGATCGAGACCCAGTACTTC. It encodes CASSLYEAIETQYF. V and J are TRBV28 and TRBJ2-5; D unclear. From germline, CDR1 is MDHEN and CDR2 SYDVKM. Trimming took 1 base from V and 5 from J, leaving 11 bases between them. The CDR3 runs to 14 residues.

This CDR3 reads CASSFNTGELFF. The CDR3 nucleotides read TGTGCCAGCAGTTTTAACACCGGGGAGCTGTTTTTT. The chain is built from TRBV25-1 and TRBJ2-2; D is uncertain. The V gene lost 5 bases and the J gene lost 2 bases, with 3 bases spanning the gap. Germline CDR1 and CDR2: MGHDK and SYGVNS. The CDR3 is 12 residues long.

This clone has only a few counts. The chain has TRBV7-9 and TRBJ1-6; D uncertain. Trimming left V 11 bases short and J 4 bases short, with 12 bases between. The CDR3 runs 13 residues. The germline V gene has CDR1 SEHNR and CDR2 FQNEAQ (reference sequence). This CDR3 is CAAQDGYNSPLHF. The CDR3 DNA sequence: TGTGCCGCCCAGGACGGATATAATTCACCCCTCCACTTT.

This rearrangement joins TRBV6-5 to TRBJ1-1; no clear D. The germline V gene has CDR1 MNHEY and CDR2 SVGAGI. The V end lost 0 bases, the J end lost 0 bases, and 11 bases lay between the germline ends. CDR3 length: 16 residues. The CDR3 nucleotides read TGTGCCAGCAGTTACTCGAAGGTCAGAGTGAACACTGAAGCTTTCTTT. This sequence encodes CASSYSKVRVNTEAFF.

V is TRBV7-6 and J is TRBJ2-1, with 8 bases that match TRBD1. The CDR3 is 15 amino acids. Germline V gene data show CDR1 as SGHVS and CDR2 as FNYEAQ. V lost 5 bases, J lost 4 bases, and 7 bases stayed unmatched. DNA for the CDR3: TGTGCCAGCAGCCTACGACAGGGGAATTACAATGAGCAGTTCTTC. This gives the protein CASSLRQGNYNEQFF. Based on the CDR3 plus reference TRBV7-6 and TRBJ2-1, the full variable domain is GAGVSQSPRYKVTKRGQDVALRCDPISGHVSLYWYRQALGQGPEFLTYFNYEAQQDKSGLPNDRFSAERPEGSISTLTIQRTEQRDSAMYRCASSLRQGNYNEQFFGPGTRLTVL.

J is TRBJ2-3 and V is TRBV5-6, with 9 bases matching TRBD1. V lost 4 bases and J lost 1; bases outside the gene matches: 7. Germline CDR1 and CDR2: SGHDT and YYEEEE. The CDR3 has 16 residues. The CDR3 is CASSLIRDRGTDTQYF. The CDR3 DNA reads as TGTGCCAGCAGCCTAATAAGGGACAGGGGCACAGATACGCAGTATTTT.

The chain uses TRBV2 and TRBJ2-2; 9 nucleotides align to TRBD1. The CDR3 covers 15 residues. V lost 6 bases and J lost 6; bases outside the gene matches: 8. Germline V CDR1 and CDR2: SNHLY, FYNNEI. CDR3 DNA: TGTGCCAGCAGGCCGGGACAGGGTACCCCCGGGGAGCTGTTTTTT. It encodes CASRPGQGTPGELFF.

This chain joins TRBV28 and TRBJ1-2; a weak D match, TRBD1 (6 bases). The CDR3 has 15 residues. Trimming took 5 bases from V and 2 from J, leaving 15 bases between them. CDR1 is MDHEN and CDR2 is SYDVKM in the germline V gene. The CDR3 sequence: CASSQTGPGNYGYTF. Here the CDR3 DNA reads TGTGCCAGCAGTCAGACAGGCCCAGGGAACTATGGCTACACCTTC.

The chain employs TRBV7-2 and TRBJ1-3, with D possibly being TRBD1 (5 bases). From germline, CDR1 is SGHTA and CDR2 FQGNSA. The V end lost 2 bases, the J end lost 0 bases, and 8 bases lay between the germline ends. This CDR3 has 15 amino acids. DNA for the CDR3: TGTGCCAGCAGCTTATCAGGGACCTCTGGAAACACCATATATTTT. Translated: CASSLSGTSGNTIYF.

This clone was observed a handful of times. Relative to the germline gene, one junction end is altered; a read error may explain this. This chain links TRBV7-7 with TRBJ2-2; D is ambiguous. The V gene's germline CDR1 is SSHAT and CDR2 FNYEAQ (reference sequence). This CDR3 contains 12 residues. CDR3 nucleotides: TGTGCTAGCAGACAAACCCTCGGGGAGCTGTTTTTT. The encoded protein is CASRQTLGELFF.

This clone was seen a few times. The rearrangement links TRBV7-9 to TRBJ1-1; D gene ambiguous. CDR3 size: 13 residues. V lost 4 bases, J lost 1 base, and 7 bases lay in between. CDR1 and CDR2 (germline): SEHNR, FQNEAQ (reference sequence). CDR3 sequence reads: CASSSRQNTEAFF. In nucleotides, the CDR3 is TGTGCCAGCAGCTCCCGACAGAACACTGAAGCTTTCTTT.

This clone was found a few times. The chain has TRBV7-9 and TRBJ2-7; maybe TRBD1 (6 bases). V lost 5 bases and J lost 2, with 13 bases in between. Germline V gene data show CDR1 as SEHNR and CDR2 as FQNEAQ (reference sequence). CDR3 length equals 14 residues. In DNA form, the CDR3 reads TGTGCCAGCAGCCGGACAGAGACGGCCTACGAGCAGTACTTC. This translates into CASSRTETAYEQYF.

V usage is TRBV6-1 and J usage is TRBJ1-6, with 7 bases lining up with TRBD1. Germline lookup yields CDR1 MNHNS and CDR2 SASEGT. With V trimmed by 0 bases and J by 8 bases, 4 bases remained unmatched. CDR3 size: 15 residues. CDR3 in amino acids: CASSEAMTGYSPLHF. The CDR3 bases are TGTGCCAGCAGTGAAGCGATGACAGGGTATTCACCCCTCCACTTT.

This clone has only one observation. DNA for the CDR3: TGTGCCAGTAGTAGTGGTGCTGAAGCTTTCTTT. Protein product: CASSSGAEAFF. The chain has TRBV19 and TRBJ1-1; D is unclear. The CDR3 contains 11 residues. V lost 4 bases and J 6 bases, leaving 6 bases between the germline ends. Germline loops: CDR1 LNHDA, CDR2 SQIVND (reference sequence). Full variable domain (missing parts from reference TRBV19 and TRBJ1-1): DGGITQSPKYLFRKEGQNVTLSCEQNLNHDAMYWYRQDPGQGLRLIYYSQIVNDFQKGDIAEGYSVSREKKESFPLTVTSAQKNPTAFYLCASSSGAEAFFGQGTRLTVV.

This sequence joins TRBV5-4 and TRBJ2-7, with D possibly matching TRBD2 (6 bases). This CDR3 spans 14 amino acids. Germline CDR1 is SGHNT and CDR2 is YYREEE (reference sequence). With 6 bases removed from V and 6 bases from J, the gap between germline ends came to 19 bases. The CDR3 DNA is TGTGCCAGCAAACCGGGACCGGGGGACGGCGAGCAGTACTTC. This encodes CASKPGPGDGEQYF.

This chain joins TRBV5-8 and TRBJ2-2, with no clear D. The CDR3 covers 15 residues. CDR1 and CDR2 from the germline V gene are SGHTS and YDEGEE. V was clipped by 0 bases and J by 2 bases, with 8 bases between them. The DNA for the CDR3 is TGTGCCAGCAGCTTGGGACACTCCAACACCGGGGAGCTGTTTTTT. Amino acid sequence: CASSLGHSNTGELFF.

The J gene is TRBJ2-7, the V gene TRBV7-9; D perhaps matches TRBD2 (6 bases). Per the germline V gene, CDR1 is SEHNR and CDR2 is FQNEAQ (reference sequence). The CDR3 totals 13 residues. The V and J ends lost 5 bases and 0 bases respectively, with 8 bases between them. The CDR3 bases are TGTGCCAGCAGCCAGGGAGGCTCCTACGAGCAGTACTTC. Translated, it gives CASSQGGSYEQYF.

This chain connects TRBV27 to TRBJ2-7; 8 bases align to TRBD2. The V gene's germline CDR1 is MNHEY and CDR2 SMNVEV (reference sequence). There are 14 residues in the CDR3. V shed 2 bases and J 2 bases; nucleotides not matched to a gene: 2. CDR3 in DNA: TGTGCCAGCAGTTTACGCGGGGGGCCCTACGAGCAGTACTTC. Its protein is CASSLRGGPYEQYF.